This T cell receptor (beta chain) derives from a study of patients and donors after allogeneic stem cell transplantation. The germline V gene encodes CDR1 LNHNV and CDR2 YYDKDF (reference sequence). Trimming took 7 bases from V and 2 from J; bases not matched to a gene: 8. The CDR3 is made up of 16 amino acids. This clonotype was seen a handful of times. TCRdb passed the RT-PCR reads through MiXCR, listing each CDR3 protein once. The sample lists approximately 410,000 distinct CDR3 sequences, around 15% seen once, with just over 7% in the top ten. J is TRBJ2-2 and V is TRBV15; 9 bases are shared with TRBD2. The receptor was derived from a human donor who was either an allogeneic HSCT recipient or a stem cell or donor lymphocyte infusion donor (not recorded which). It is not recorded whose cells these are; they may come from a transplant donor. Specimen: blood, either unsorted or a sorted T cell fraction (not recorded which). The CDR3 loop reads CATTSLSGGNTGELFF. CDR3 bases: TGTGCCACCACCTCACTTAGCGGGGGTAACACCGGGGAGCTGTTTTTT.